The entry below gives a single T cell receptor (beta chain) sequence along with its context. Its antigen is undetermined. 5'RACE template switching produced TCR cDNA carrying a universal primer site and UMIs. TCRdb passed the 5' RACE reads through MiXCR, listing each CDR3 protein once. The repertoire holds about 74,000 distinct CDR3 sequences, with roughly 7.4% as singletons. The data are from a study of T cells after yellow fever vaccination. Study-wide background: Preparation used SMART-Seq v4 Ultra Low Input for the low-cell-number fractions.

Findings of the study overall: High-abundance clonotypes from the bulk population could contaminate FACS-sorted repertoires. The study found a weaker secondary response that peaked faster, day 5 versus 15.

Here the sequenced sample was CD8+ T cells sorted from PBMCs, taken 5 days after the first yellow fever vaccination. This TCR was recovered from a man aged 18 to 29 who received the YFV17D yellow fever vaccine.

The CDR3: CASSRGTGASYEQYF. The CDR3 DNA reads TGCGCCAGCAGCCGGGGGACAGGGGCGTCCTACGAGCAGTACTTC. The rearrangement joins TRBV4-1 to TRBJ2-7; TRBD1 matches 10 bases. V shed 4 bases and J 1 base; nucleotides not matched to a gene: 4. The CDR3 consists of 15 residues. Germline assignment: CDR1 MGHRA and CDR2 YSYEKL.